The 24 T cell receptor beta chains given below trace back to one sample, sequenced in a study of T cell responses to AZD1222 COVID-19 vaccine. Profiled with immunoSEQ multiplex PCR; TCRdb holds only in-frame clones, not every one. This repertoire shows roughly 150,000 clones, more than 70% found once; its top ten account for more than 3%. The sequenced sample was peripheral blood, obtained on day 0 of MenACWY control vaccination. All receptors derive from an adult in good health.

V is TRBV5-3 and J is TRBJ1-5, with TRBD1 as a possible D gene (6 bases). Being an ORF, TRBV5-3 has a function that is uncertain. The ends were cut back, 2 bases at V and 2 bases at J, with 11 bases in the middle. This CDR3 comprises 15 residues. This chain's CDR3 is CARSFWTAGNQPQHF. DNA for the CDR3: TGTGCCAGAAGCTTCTGGACAGCCGGCAATCAGCCCCAGCATTTT.

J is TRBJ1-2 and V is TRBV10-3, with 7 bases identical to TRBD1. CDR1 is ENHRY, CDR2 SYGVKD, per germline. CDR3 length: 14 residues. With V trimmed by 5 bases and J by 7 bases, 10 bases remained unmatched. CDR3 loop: CAISFSDRSGGYTF. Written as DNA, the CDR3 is TGTGCCATCAGTTTTTCGGACAGGTCAGGTGGCTACACCTTC.

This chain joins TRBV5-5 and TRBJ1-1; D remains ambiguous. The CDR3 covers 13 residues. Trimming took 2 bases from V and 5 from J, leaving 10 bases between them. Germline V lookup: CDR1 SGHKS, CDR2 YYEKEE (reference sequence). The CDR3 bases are TGTGCCAGCAGCTTTTATGGAGGGACTGAAGCTTTCTTT. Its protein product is CASSFYGGTEAFF.

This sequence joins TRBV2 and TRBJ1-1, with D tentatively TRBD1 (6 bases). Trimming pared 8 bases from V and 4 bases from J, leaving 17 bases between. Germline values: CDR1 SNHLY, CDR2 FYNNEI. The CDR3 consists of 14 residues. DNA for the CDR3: TGTGCCAGCTGGGACACCCGGGAGGGCACTGAAGCTTTCTTT. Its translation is CASWDTREGTEAFF. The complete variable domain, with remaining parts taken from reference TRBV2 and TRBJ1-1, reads EPEVTQTPSHQVTQMGQEVILRCVPISNHLYFYWYRQILGQKVEFLVSFYNNEISEKSEIFDDQFSVERPDGSNFTLKIRSTKLEDSAMYFCASWDTREGTEAFFGQGTRLTVV.

Written as DNA, the CDR3 is TGCGCCAGCAGCCAGGGACAGGGAGGTACCTATGGCTACACCTTC. Translated, it gives CASSQGQGGTYGYTF. V gene TRBV4-3 combines with J gene TRBJ1-2, with TRBD1 matching 9 bases. Germline CDR1 and CDR2: LGHNA and YSLEER. Unmatched junction bases numbered 6, after V lost 3 bases and J lost 4 bases. This CDR3 is 15 amino acids long.

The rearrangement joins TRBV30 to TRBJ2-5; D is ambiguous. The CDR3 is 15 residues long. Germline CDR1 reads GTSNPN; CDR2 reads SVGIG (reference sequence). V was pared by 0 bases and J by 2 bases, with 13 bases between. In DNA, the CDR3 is TGTGCCTGGAGTGTAGGGCATAAGACGCAAGAGACCCAGTACTTC. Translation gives CAWSVGHKTQETQYF.

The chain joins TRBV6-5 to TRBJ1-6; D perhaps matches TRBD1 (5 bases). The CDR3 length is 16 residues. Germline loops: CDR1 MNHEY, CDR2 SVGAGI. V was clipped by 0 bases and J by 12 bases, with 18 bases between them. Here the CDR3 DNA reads TGTGCCAGCAGTTACTCCGCCCTGCTCAGGGACGGACCCCTCCACTTT. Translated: CASSYSALLRDGPLHF.

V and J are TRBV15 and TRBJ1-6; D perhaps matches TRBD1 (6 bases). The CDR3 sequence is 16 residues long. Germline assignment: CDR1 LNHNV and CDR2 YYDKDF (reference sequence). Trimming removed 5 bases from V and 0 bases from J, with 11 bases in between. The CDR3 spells CATSGQPSSYNSPLHF. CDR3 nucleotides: TGTGCCACCAGCGGACAGCCGAGCTCCTATAATTCACCCCTCCACTTT.

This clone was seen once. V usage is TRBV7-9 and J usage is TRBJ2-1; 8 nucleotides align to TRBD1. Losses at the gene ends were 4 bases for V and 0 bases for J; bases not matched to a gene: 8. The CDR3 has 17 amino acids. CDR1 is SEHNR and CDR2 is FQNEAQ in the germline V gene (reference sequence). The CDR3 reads CASSSTGTGSSYNEQFF. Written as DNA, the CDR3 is TGTGCCAGCAGCTCGACGGGGACAGGTAGCTCCTACAATGAGCAGTTCTTC.

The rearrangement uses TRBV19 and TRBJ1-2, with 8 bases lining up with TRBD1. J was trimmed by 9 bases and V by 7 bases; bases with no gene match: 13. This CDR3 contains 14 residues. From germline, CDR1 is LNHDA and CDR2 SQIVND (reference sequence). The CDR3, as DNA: TGTGCCAGTAAATTTAGGGCAGGGGGCGAGAGCTACACCTTC. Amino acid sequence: CASKFRAGGESYTF.

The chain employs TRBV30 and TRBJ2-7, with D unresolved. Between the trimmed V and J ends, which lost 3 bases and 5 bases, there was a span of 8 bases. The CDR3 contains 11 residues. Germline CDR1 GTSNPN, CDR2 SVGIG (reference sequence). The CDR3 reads CAWRQNDEQYF. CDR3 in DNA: TGTGCCTGGAGACAGAACGACGAGCAGTACTTC. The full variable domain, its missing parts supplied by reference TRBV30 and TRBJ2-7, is SQTIHQWPATLVQPVGSPLSLECTVEGTSNPNLYWYRQAAGRGLQLLFYSVGIGQISSEVPQNLSASRPQDRQFILSSKKLLLSDSGFYLCAWRQNDEQYFGPGTRLTVT.

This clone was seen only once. The CDR3 protein is CASSFLTPGTDTQYF. CDR3 bases: TGCGCCAGCAGCTTTCTCACCCCGGGCACAGATACGCAGTATTTT. This rearrangement joins TRBV5-1 to TRBJ2-3; D remains ambiguous. The germline V and J ends were trimmed by 2 bases and 1 base, with 11 bases remaining between them. Germline V gives CDR1 SGHRS, CDR2 YFSETQ. The CDR3 length is 15 residues.

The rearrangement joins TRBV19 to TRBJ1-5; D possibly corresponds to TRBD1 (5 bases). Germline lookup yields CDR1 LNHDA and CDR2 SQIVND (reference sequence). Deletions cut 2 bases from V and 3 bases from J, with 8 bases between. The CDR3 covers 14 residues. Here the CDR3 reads CASSIRGDNQPQHF. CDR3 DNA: TGTGCCAGTAGTATAAGAGGGGACAATCAGCCCCAGCATTTT.

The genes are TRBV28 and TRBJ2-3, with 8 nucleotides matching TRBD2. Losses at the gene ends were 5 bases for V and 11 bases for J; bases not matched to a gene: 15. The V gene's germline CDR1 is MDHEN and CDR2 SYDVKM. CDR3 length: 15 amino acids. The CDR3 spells CASSPRRGRTVGQYF. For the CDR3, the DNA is TGTGCCAGCAGTCCCCGGCGCGGGAGGACCGTAGGGCAGTATTTT.

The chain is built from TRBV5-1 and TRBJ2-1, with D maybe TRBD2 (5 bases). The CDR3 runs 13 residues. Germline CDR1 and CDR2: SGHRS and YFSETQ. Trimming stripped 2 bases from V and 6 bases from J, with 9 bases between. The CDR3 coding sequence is TGCGCCAGCAGCTTCCGGGAAATCAATGAGCAGTTCTTC. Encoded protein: CASSFREINEQFF. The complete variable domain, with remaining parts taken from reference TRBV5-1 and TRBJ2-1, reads KAGVTQTPRYLIKTRGQQVTLSCSPISGHRSVSWYQQTPGQGLQFLFEYFSETQRNKGNFPGRFSGRQFSNSRSEMNVSTLELGDSALYLCASSFREINEQFFGPGTRLTVL.

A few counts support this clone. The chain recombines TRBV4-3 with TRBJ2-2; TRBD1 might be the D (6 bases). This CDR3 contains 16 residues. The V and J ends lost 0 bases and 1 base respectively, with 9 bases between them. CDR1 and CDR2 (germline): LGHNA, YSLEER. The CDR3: CASSQDPGQNTGELFF. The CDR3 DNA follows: TGCGCCAGCAGCCAAGATCCGGGACAGAACACCGGGGAGCTGTTTTTT.

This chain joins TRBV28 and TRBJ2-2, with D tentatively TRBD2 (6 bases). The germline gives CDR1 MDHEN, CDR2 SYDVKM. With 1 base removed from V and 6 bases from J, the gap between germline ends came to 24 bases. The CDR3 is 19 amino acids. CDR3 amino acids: CASSLYGGGQGGIAGELFF. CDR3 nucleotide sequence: TGTGCCAGCAGTTTATACGGTGGTGGGCAGGGAGGTATCGCCGGGGAGCTGTTTTTT.

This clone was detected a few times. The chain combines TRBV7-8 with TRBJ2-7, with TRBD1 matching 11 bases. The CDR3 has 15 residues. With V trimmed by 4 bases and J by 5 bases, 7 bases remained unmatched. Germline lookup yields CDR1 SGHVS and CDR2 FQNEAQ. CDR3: CASSSRDRGVNEQYF. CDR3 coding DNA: TGTGCCAGCAGCTCCCGGGACAGGGGGGTCAACGAGCAGTACTTC. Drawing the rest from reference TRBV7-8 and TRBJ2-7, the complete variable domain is GAGVSQSPRYKVAKRGQDVALRCDPISGHVSLFWYQQALGQGPEFLTYFQNEAQLDKSGLPSDRFFAERPEGSVSTLKIQRTQQEDSAVYLCASSSRDRGVNEQYFGPGTRLTVT.

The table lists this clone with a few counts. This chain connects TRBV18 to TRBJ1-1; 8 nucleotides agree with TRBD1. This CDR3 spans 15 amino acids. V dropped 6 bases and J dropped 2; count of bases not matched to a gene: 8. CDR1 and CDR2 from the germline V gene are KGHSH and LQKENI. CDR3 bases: TGTGCCAGCTCGTCAGGGGGCTTCGGTAACACTGAAGCTTTCTTT. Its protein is CASSSGGFGNTEAFF.

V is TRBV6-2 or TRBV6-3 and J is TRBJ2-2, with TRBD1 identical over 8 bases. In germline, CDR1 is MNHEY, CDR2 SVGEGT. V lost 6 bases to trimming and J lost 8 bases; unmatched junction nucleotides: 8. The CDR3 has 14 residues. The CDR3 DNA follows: TGTGCCAGCAGCTGGGACAGGACCGCGGGGGAGCTGTTTTTT. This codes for CASSWDRTAGELFF.

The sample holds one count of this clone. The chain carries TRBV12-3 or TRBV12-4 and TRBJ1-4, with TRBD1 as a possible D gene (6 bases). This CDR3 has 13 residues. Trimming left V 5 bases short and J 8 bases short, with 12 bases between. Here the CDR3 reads CASSQGLEEKLFF. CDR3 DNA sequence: TGTGCCAGCAGTCAGGGGCTGGAGGAAAAACTGTTTTTT.

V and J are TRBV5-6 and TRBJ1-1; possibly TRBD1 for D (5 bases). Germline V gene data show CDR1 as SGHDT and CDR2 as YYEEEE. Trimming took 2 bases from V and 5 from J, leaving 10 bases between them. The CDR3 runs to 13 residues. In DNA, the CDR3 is TGTGCCAGCAGCTTCGGGCAGGGTACTGAAGCTTTCTTT. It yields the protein CASSFGQGTEAFF.

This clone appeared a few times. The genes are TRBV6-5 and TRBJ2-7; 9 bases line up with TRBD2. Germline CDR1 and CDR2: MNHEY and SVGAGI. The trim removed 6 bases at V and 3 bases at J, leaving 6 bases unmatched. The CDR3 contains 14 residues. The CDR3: CASSRTSVLYEQYF. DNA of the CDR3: TGTGCCAGCAGCCGGACTAGCGTTCTCTACGAGCAGTACTTC.

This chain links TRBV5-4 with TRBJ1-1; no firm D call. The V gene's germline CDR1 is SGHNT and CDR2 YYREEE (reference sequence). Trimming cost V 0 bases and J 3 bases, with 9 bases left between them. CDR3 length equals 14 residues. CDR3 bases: TGTGCCAGCAGCTTGGGCCCGCCCGACACTGAAGCTTTCTTT. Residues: CASSLGPPDTEAFF. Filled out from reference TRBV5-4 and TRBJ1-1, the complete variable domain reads ETGVTQSPTHLIKTRGQQVTLRCSSQSGHNTVSWYQQALGQGPQFIFQYYREEENGRGNFPPRFSGLQFPNYSSELNVNALELDDSALYLCASSLGPPDTEAFFGQGTRLTVV.